This T cell receptor beta chain originates from a study of CD8 T cells in Susac syndrome. Study-wide results and caveats: The study admitted that it had a relatively small number of individuals in its TCR sequencing and HLA analysis.

About 0.5 to 1 ug RNA was reverse transcribed with random hexamers. The immunoSEQ assay covered 54 Vbeta and 13 Jbeta segments for CDR3. TCRdb re-derived calls from the immunoSEQ multiplex PCR reads in MiXCR, one entry per CDR3 protein. The sample includes about 120,000 distinct CDR3 sequences, 80% to 95% of them seen just once. In regard to this clonotype: As yet, its antigen is unknown. One end of the junction is discordant with germline, which a read error may explain.

This CDR3 contains 15 residues. Germline V gene sequence: CDR1 SEHNR, CDR2 FQNEAQ (reference sequence). CD8+ and CD4+ T cells were negatively isolated; TEMRA cells were FACS-enriched. Sequenced sample: CD4+ T cells from PBMCs. The clonotype comes from a human donor in good health. The chain carries TRBV7-9 and TRBJ1-1; no clear D gene. For the CDR3, the DNA is TGTGCCAGCAGCCCGACCGCCCCCGGGAACAGTGAAGCTTTCTTT. Residues: CASSPTAPGNSEAFF.